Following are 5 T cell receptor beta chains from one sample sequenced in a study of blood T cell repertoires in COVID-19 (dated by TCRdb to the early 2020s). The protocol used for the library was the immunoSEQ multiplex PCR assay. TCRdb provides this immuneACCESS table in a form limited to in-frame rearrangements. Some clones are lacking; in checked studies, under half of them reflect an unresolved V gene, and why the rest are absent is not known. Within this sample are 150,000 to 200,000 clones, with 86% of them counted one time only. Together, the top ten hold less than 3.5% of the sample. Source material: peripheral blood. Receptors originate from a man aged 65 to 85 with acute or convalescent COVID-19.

CDR3 loop: CASTLILSQAAQHF. Here the CDR3 DNA reads TGTGCCAGCACCTTGATCCTGAGCCAGGCAGCCCAGCATTTT. The chain is built from TRBV28 and TRBJ1-5, with D unclear. CDR3 size: 14 residues. Trimming stripped 7 bases from V and 11 bases from J, with 21 bases between. The germline gives CDR1 MDHEN, CDR2 SYDVKM.

The CDR3 spells CASSLGSGDTEAFF. The CDR3 DNA reads TGTGCCAGCAGCTTGGGTTCCGGGGACACTGAAGCTTTCTTT. This chain links TRBV5-4 with TRBJ1-1; no clear D. The V and J ends lost 0 bases and 3 bases respectively, with 9 bases between them. The V gene's germline CDR1 is SGHNT and CDR2 YYREEE (reference sequence). The CDR3 is made up of 14 amino acids.

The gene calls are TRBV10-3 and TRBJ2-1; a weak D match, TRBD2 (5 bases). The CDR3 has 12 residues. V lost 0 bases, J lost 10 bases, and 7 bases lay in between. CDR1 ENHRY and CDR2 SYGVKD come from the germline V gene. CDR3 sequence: CAISESRVEQFF. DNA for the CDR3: TGTGCCATCAGTGAGTCGAGGGTAGAGCAGTTCTTC.

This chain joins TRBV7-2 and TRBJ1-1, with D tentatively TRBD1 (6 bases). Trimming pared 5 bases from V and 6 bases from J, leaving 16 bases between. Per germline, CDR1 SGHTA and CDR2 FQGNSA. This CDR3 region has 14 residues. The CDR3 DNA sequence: TGTGCCAGCAGCCCGGACAGTCTTCGCTCTGAAGCTTTCTTT. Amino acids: CASSPDSLRSEAFF.

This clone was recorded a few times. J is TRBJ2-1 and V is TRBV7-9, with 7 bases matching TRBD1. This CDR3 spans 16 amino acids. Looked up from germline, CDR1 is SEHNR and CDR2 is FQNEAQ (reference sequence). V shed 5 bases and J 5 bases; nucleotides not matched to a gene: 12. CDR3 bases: TGTGCCAGCAGCGTCACGACGGGACAGAACGACAATGAGCAGTTCTTC. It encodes CASSVTTGQNDNEQFF.